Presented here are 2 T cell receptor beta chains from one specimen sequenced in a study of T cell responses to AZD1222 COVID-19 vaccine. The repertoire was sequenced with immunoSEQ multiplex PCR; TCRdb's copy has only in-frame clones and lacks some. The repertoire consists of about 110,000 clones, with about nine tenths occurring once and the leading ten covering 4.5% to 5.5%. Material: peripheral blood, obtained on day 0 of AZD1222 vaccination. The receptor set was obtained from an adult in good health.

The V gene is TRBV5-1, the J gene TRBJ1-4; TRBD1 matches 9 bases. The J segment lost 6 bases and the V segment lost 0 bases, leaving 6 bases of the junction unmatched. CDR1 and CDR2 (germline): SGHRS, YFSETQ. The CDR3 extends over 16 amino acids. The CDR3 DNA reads TGCGCCAGCAGCTTGGCAGGCTGGACAGGGGATGAAAAACTGTTTTTT. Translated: CASSLAGWTGDEKLFF. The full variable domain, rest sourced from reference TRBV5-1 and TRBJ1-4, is KAGVTQTPRYLIKTRGQQVTLSCSPISGHRSVSWYQQTPGQGLQFLFEYFSETQRNKGNFPGRFSGRQFSNSRSEMNVSTLELGDSALYLCASSLAGWTGDEKLFFGSGTQLSVL.

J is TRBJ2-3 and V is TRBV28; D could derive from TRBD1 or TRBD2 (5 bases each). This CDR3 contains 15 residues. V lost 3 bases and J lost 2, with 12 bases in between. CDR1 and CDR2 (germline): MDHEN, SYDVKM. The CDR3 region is CASSLIGAATDTQYF. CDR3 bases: TGTGCCAGCAGTTTGATCGGGGCCGCCACAGATACGCAGTATTTT.